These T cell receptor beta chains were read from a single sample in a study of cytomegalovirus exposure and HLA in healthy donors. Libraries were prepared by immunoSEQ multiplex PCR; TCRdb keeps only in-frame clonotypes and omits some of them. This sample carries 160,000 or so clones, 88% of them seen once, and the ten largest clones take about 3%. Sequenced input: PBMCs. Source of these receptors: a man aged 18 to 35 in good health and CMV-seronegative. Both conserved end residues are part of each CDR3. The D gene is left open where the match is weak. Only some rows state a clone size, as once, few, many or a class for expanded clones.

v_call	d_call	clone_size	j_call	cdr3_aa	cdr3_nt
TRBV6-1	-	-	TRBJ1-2	CAIQRTSGYGYTF	TGTGCCATCCAGCGGACGAGCGGCTATGGCTACACCTTC
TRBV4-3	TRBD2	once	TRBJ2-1	CASSHWTSGDYNEQFF	TGCGCCAGCAGCCATTGGACTAGCGGGGACTACAATGAGCAGTTCTTC
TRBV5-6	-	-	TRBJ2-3	CASSSNRVTDTQYF	TGTGCCAGCAGCTCCAACAGGGTCACAGATACGCAGTATTTT
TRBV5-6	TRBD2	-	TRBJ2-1	CASSFGLAVYNEQFF	TGTGCCAGCAGCTTTGGACTAGCCGTCTACAATGAGCAGTTCTTC
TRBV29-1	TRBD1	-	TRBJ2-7	CSVGDRGPEQYF	TGCAGCGTTGGGGACAGGGGGCCCGAGCAGTACTTC
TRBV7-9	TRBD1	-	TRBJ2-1	CASSVSPGQGYNEQFF	TGTGCCAGCAGTGTGAGTCCGGGACAGGGGTACAATGAGCAGTTCTTC
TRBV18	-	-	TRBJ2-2	CASFTSVPTNTGELFF	TGTGCCAGCTTCACCAGCGTACCTACGAACACCGGGGAGCTGTTTTTT
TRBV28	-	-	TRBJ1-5	CASRLTGAYSNQPQHF	TGTGCCAGTCGATTGACAGGCGCTTATAGCAATCAGCCCCAGCATTTT
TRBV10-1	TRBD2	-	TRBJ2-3	CASSPGTSGGSTDTQYF	TGCGCCAGCAGCCCTGGGACTAGCGGGGGAAGCACAGATACGCAGTATTTT
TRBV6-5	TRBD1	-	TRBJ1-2	CASSTPGQGLGYTF	TGTGCCAGCAGTACCCCGGGACAGGGGCTTGGCTACACCTTC
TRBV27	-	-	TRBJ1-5	CASSLTGRNQPQHF	TGTGCCAGCAGTTTAACGGGTCGCAATCAGCCCCAGCATTTT
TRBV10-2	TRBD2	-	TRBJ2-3	CASSEAGSTDTQYF	TGCGCCAGCAGTGAAGCGGGAAGCACAGATACGCAGTATTTT
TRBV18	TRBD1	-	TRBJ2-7	CASSPGQSYEQYF	TGTGCCAGCTCACCGGGACAGTCCTACGAGCAGTACTTC
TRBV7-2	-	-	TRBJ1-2	CASSLGVQGGYGYTF	TGTGCCAGCAGCTTAGGAGTTCAGGGTGGCTATGGCTACACCTTC
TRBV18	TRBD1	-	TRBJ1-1	CASSPGTGNTEAFF	TGTGCCAGCTCACCTGGGACAGGAAACACTGAAGCTTTCTTT
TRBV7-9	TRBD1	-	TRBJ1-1	CASSSTGPNTEAFF	TGTGCCAGCAGCTCGACAGGGCCGAACACTGAAGCTTTCTTT
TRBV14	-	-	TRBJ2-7	CASSQYKGPSLGQYF	TGTGCCAGCAGCCAATATAAGGGGCCCAGCCTCGGGCAGTACTTC
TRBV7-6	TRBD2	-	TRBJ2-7	CASSLALAGMYEQYF	TGTGCCAGCAGCCTAGCTCTAGCGGGAATGTACGAGCAGTACTTC
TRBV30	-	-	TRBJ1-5	CAWSAGEGQPQHF	TGTGCCTGGAGTGCAGGGGAGGGTCAGCCCCAGCATTTT
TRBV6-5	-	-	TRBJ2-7	CASSSVYEQYF	TGTGCCAGCAGCTCAGTCTACGAGCAGTACTTC
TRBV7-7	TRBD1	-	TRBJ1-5	CASSLNTGEFRWPQHF	TGTGCTAGCAGCTTAAATACAGGGGAGTTCAGGTGGCCCCAGCATTTT
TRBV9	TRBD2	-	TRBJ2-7	CASSRAGTTAYEQYF	TGTGCCAGCAGCAGAGCCGGGACTACGGCCTACGAGCAGTACTTC
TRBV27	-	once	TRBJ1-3	CASSLRGFSGNTIYF	TGTGCCAGCAGTTTAAGGGGCTTCTCTGGAAACACCATATATTTT
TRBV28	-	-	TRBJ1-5	CASSFPGMANQPQHF	TGTGCCAGCAGTTTCCCGGGGATGGCCAATCAGCCCCAGCATTTT
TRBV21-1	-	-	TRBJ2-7	CASSGHYEQYF	TGTGCCAGCAGCGGCCACTACGAGCAGTACTTC
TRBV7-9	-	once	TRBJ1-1	CASSLGGGATEAFF	TGTGCCAGCAGCTTAGGTGGGGGGGCCACTGAAGCTTTCTTT
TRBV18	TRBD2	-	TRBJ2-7	CASSPTGLAGGEQYF	TGTGCCAGCTCACCGACGGGACTAGCGGGAGGCGAGCAGTACTTC
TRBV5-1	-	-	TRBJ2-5	CASSAGTYQETQYF	TGCGCCAGCAGCGCGGGGACCTACCAAGAGACCCAGTACTTC
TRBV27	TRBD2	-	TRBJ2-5	CASSFESGGSPETQYF	TGTGCCAGCAGTTTTGAATCCGGCGGGAGTCCAGAGACCCAGTACTTC
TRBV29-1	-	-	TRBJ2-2	CSVAGQDTGELFF	TGCAGCGTTGCAGGACAAGACACCGGGGAGCTGTTTTTT
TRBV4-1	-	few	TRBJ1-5	CASSQGLRGKRDQPQHF	TGCGCCAGCAGCCAAGGGCTTCGGGGGAAAAGGGATCAGCCCCAGCATTTT
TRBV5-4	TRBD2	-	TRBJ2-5	CASSWGLAGDETQYF	TGTGCCAGCAGCTGGGGACTAGCGGGGGACGAGACCCAGTACTTC
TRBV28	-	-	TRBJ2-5	CASSFSGGTLQETQYF	TGTGCCAGCAGTTTCTCGGGCGGGACTCTTCAGGAGACCCAGTACTTC
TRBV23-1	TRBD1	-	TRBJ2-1	CASGRQGIEQFF	TGCGCCAGCGGAAGACAGGGCATCGAGCAGTTCTTC
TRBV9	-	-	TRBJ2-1	CASSVGGSSSYNEQFF	TGTGCCAGCAGCGTAGGAGGGAGCAGCTCCTACAATGAGCAGTTCTTC
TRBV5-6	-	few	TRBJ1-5	CASSLWRSGTPHQPQHF	TGTGCCAGCAGCTTGTGGAGGTCAGGGACACCCCATCAGCCCCAGCATTTT
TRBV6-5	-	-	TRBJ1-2	CASSRRQSYGYTF	TGTGCCAGCAGCAGAAGACAGAGCTATGGCTACACCTTC
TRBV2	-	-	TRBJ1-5	CASRLDNNSNQPQHF	TGTGCCAGCAGACTCGATAATAATAGCAATCAGCCCCAGCATTTT